A selection of T cell receptor beta chains follows, all from one sample in a study of Ad26.COV2.S vaccination and SARS-CoV-2 variants. This table comes from immunoSEQ multiplex PCR, and its TCRdb copy is limited to in-frame clones, with some not included. The data show 200,000 to 300,000 clones, roughly 90% seen once. Sequenced here: peripheral blood, sampled in a trial of Ad26.COV2.S vaccine versus placebo. These receptors were taken from a person aged 18-65 years who received the Ad26.COV2.S COVID-19 vaccine or a placebo. CDR3s include the opening cysteine and the closing phenylalanine or tryptophan. The D gene is left open where the match is weak. Only part of the rows carry a size: once, few, many, or a class if the clone is expanded.

>NA|TRBJ1-2|TRBD1|TRBV4-1
TGCGCCAGCAGCCATCCGGACAGGGAGAACTATGGCTACACCTTC
CASSHPDRENYGYTF
>NA|TRBJ1-1|TRBD1|TRBV5-1
TGCGCCAGCAGCTTCCAGACAGGGGGTGATACCGAAGCTTTCTTT
CASSFQTGGDTEAFF
>once|TRBJ2-5|NA|TRBV7-9
TGTGCCAATGGTTGGGGGGAGACCCAGTACTTC
CANGWGETQYF
>NA|TRBJ2-7|NA|TRBV5-1
TGCGCCAGCAGCTCAACCCAGGGCTACGAGCAGTACTTC
CASSSTQGYEQYF
>NA|TRBJ2-7|TRBD2|TRBV5-4
TGTGCCAGCAGCTCCTCGGGAGGGATCATCTACGAGCAGTACTTC
CASSSSGGIIYEQYF
>NA|TRBJ2-5|TRBD1|TRBV5-1
TGCGCCAGCAGCTTGACCGGGACAGGGGTTTTTGGAGAGACCCAGTACTTC
CASSLTGTGVFGETQYF
>NA|TRBJ2-7|NA|TRBV7-2
TGTGCCAGCAGCTTCAGCCGCTACGAGCAGTACTTC
CASSFSRYEQYF
>NA|TRBJ1-1|NA|TRBV5-4
TGTGCCAGCAGCCCGGACACGCACACTGAAGCTTTCTTT
CASSPDTHTEAFF
>NA|TRBJ2-7|NA|TRBV4-1
TGCGCCAGCAGCCGTGAGGGCGTCGAGCAGTACTTC
CASSREGVEQYF
>NA|TRBJ1-2|NA|TRBV18
TGTGCCAGCTCACCACCGAATATTAACTATGGCTACACCTTC
CASSPPNINYGYTF
>NA|TRBJ2-1|TRBD1|TRBV29-1
TGCAGCGTTCTACAGGGGTTTGAGCAGTTCTTC
CSVLQGFEQFF
>NA|TRBJ1-1|TRBD1|TRBV9
TGTGCCAGCGGCGCGCAACAGGGGTCGACTGAAGCTTTCTTT
CASGAQQGSTEAFF
>NA|TRBJ2-7|NA|TRBV7-5
TGTGCCAGCCGACTCCGGGACAGTTCCTACGAGCAGTACTTC
CASRLRDSSYEQYF